The text below deals with one T cell receptor (beta chain). There are a few counts of this clonotype. The clone's antigen remains unknown. No much larger clone is present one base from it, and per-base qualities are unavailable. This specimen belongs to a study of CD8 T cells in ankylosing spondylitis (dated by TCRdb to the late 2010s). In the study overall: To find TCR variants linked to disease, the study profiled T cell receptor beta repertoires in ankylosing spondylitis patients and healthy donors. The full study cohort comprised 20 to 30 ankylosing spondylitis patients and some 110 healthy donors. Samples of peripheral blood were taken, and for ankylosing spondylitis patients, synovial fluid was collected as well. Here is what the overall study found, with its caveats: The disease-linked clones showed a CD8+ phenotype and occurred at relatively low frequencies in peripheral blood. A TCR beta motif of 7 or 8 highly homologous amino acid variants appeared characteristic of blood from ankylosing spondylitis patients. Some of the motif variants had been reported before in the synovial fluid and blood of reactive arthritis patients, a finding that suggests common disease-initiation mechanisms. The disease-linked clones were reported as significantly enriched in matched synovial fluid samples from ankylosing spondylitis patients.

The V end gives up 4 bases and the J end 13 bases, leaving 5 bases in the junction not matched to a gene. Including the terminal cysteine and phenylalanine, the CDR3 comprises 11 residues. The CDR3 DNA has 33 bases and is translated from base 1. CDR1 and CDR2, per the germline V gene (reference sequence), are GTSNPN and SVGIG. Sequencer: Illumina HiSeq 2500. Quantitative 5'-RACE with molecular barcodes was the method used to prepare the TCR beta libraries. Concerning the study's data processing: To identify disease-linked TCR variants, a new computational method was used, one built on a probabilistic model of VDJ rearrangement. Using fastp trimming at Q25 and MiXCR clonotype assembly, TCRdb reanalyzed the public sequencing data and kept in-frame beta chains. A single entry per CDR3 protein holds the most common genes and DNA from its merged rows. The V and J calls, along with clone size, are taken from TCRdb and not from the paper's own processing. In all, the sample holds over 450,000 distinct CDR3 sequences, and about 13% of those were seen once. Together, the top ten hold nearly 7% of the sample.

This receptor was obtained from a male donor with ankylosing spondylitis. The sequenced material came from blood, either unsorted or a sorted T cell fraction (not recorded which). The chain joins TRBV30 to TRBJ2-1; 9 of the junction bases match TRBD2. The sequenced DNA is TGTGCCTGGAATAGCGGGGGACCACAGTTCTTC. The translation is CAWNSGGPQFF.